This TCR beta chain was captured by sequencing in a study of OX40 agonist ivuxolimab in advanced cancers. Across the whole study: Ivuxolimab, an agonist antibody against OX40 (CD134), was given to patients.

Study observations and caveats: CD8+ T cells averaged more expanded clones than CD4+. In the 0.1 to 3.0 mg/kg range, CD4+ and CD8+ blood T cells had expanded clonally by week 6.

Profiled with immunoSEQ multiplex PCR; TCRdb holds only in-frame clones, not every one. Of roughly 58,000 clones listed, under 85% are singletons. Blood specimens came from baseline, cycle 4 day 1, and cycle 7 day 1. This CDR3 spans 18 amino acids. Trimming removed 1 base from V and 2 bases from J, with 19 bases in between. The V gene's germline CDR1 is MDHEN and CDR2 SYDVKM. A word on this clone: No antigen is known for it.

This rearrangement joins TRBV28 to TRBJ2-3; weak D call: TRBD1 (5 bases). The source was CD4+ or CD8+ T cells sorted from blood, collected in a trial of the OX40 agonist ivuxolimab. The receptor was isolated from an adult with an advanced solid tumor such as melanoma, head and neck, liver or kidney cancer. In nucleotides, the CDR3 is TGTGCCAGCAGTTTATCCCCCGGTGCCAGGGAAGACACAGATACGCAGTATTTT. This sequence encodes CASSLSPGAREDTDTQYF.